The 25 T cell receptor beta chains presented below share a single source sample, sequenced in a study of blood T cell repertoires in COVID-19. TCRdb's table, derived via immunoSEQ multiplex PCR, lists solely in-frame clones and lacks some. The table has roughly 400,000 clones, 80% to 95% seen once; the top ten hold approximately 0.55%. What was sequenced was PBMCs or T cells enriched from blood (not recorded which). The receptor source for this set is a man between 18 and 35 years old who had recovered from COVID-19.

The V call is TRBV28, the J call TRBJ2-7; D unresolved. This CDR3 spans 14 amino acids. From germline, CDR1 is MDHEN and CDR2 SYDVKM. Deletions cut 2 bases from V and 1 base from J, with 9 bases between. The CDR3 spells CASSLGPLSYEQYF. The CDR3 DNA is TGTGCCAGCAGTTTAGGTCCCCTATCCTACGAGCAGTACTTC.

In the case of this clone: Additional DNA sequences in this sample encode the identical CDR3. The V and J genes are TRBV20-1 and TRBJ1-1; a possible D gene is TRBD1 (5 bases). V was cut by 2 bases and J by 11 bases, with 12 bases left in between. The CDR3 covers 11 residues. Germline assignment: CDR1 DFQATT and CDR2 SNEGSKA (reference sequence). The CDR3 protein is CSARSGGRAFF. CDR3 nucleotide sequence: TGCAGTGCTAGATCGGGGGGAAGGGCTTTCTTT.

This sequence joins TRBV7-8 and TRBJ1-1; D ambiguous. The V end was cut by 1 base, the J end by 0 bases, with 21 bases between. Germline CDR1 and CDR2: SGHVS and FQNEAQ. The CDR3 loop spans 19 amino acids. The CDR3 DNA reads TGTGCCAGCAGCTTAGGTTTTGCGGGGATAAACGGGGTGAACACTGAAGCTTTCTTT. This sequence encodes CASSLGFAGINGVNTEAFF. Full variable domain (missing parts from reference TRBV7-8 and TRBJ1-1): GAGVSQSPRYKVAKRGQDVALRCDPISGHVSLFWYQQALGQGPEFLTYFQNEAQLDKSGLPSDRFFAERPEGSVSTLKIQRTQQEDSAVYLCASSLGFAGINGVNTEAFFGQGTRLTVV.

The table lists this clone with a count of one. CDR3 protein: CALHGVLGTDTQYF. For the CDR3, the DNA is TGTGCTCTTCACGGCGTACTAGGCACAGATACGCAGTATTTT. The gene calls are TRBV5-4 and TRBJ2-3; perhaps TRBD2 as D (5 bases). This CDR3 region has 14 residues. Germline-derived CDR1 and CDR2 are SGHNT and YYREEE (reference sequence).

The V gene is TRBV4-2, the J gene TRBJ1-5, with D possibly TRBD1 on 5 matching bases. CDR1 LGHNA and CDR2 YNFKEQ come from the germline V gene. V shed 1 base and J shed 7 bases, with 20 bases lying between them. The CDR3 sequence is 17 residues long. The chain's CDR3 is CASSQGWGLTANQPQHF. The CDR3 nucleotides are TGTGCCAGCAGCCAAGGATGGGGACTTACAGCCAACCAGCCCCAGCATTTT.

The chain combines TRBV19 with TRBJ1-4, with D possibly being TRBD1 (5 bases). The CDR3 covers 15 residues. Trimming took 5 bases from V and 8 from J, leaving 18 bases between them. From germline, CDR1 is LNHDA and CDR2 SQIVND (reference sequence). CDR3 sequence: CASSPRDSWGEKLFF. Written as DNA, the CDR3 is TGTGCCAGTAGTCCACGGGACTCCTGGGGAGAAAAACTGTTTTTT.

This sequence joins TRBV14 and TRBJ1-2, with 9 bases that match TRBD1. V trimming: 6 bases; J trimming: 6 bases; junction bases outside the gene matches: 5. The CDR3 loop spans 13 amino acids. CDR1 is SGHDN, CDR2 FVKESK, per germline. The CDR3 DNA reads TGTGCCAGCAGACGACAGGGGGTCGATGGCTACACCTTC. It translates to CASRRQGVDGYTF.

The CDR3 region has the DNA TGCGCCAGCAGTGAGTCTTTCGCTAGCGGGGCCTACGAGCAGTACTTC. It specifies CASSESFASGAYEQYF. J is TRBJ2-7 and V is TRBV10-1; 9 bases are shared with TRBD2. Trimming took 0 bases from V and 2 from J; bases not matched to a gene: 5. Germline CDR1 reads WNHNN; CDR2 reads SYGVQD (reference sequence). The CDR3 runs 16 residues.

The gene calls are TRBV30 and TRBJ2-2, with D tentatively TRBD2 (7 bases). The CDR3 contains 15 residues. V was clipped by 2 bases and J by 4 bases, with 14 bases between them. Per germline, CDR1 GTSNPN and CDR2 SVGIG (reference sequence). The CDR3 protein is CAWSRRGAGTGELFF. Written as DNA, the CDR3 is TGTGCCTGGAGTCGTCGGGGGGCGGGCACCGGGGAGCTGTTTTTT.

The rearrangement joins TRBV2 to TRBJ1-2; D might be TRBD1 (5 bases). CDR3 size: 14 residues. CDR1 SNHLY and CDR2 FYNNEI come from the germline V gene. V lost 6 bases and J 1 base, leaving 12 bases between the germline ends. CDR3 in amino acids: CASRGGLHNYGYTF. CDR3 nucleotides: TGTGCCAGCAGGGGGGGACTGCATAACTATGGCTACACCTTC.

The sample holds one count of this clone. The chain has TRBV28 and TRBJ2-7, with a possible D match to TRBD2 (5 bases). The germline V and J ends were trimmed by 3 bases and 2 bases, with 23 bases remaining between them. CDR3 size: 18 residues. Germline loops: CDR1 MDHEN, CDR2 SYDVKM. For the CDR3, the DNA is TGTGCCAGCAGTTTGGCGAAAACAGCTAGCAGCTTTACCTACGAGCAGTACTTC. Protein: CASSLAKTASSFTYEQYF.

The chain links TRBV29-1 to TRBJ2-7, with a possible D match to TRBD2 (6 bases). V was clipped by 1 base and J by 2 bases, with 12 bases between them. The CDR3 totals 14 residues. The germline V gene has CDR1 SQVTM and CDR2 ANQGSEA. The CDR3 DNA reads TGCAGCGTTGAAGGGAGGGACCCACCCTACGAGCAGTACTTC. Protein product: CSVEGRDPPYEQYF.

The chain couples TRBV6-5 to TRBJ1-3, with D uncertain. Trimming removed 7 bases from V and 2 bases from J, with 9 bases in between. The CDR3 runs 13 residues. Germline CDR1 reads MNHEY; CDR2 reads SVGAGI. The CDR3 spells CASTQQAGNTIYF. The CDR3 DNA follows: TGTGCCAGCACACAGCAGGCTGGAAACACCATATATTTT.

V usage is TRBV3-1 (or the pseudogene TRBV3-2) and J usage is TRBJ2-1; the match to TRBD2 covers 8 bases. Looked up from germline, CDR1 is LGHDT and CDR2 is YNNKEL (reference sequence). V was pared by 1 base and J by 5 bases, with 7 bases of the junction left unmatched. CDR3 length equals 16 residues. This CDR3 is CASSQVLADYNNEQFF. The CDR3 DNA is TGTGCCAGCAGCCAAGTACTAGCGGATTACAACAATGAGCAGTTCTTC.

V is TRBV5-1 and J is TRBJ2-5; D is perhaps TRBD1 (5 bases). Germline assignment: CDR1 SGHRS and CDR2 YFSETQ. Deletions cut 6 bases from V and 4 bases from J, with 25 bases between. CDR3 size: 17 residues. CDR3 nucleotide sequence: TGCGCCAGCAAGCAGGGAAGGGGATCGCGAGTGTCAGAGACCCAGTACTTC. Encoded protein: CASKQGRGSRVSETQYF.

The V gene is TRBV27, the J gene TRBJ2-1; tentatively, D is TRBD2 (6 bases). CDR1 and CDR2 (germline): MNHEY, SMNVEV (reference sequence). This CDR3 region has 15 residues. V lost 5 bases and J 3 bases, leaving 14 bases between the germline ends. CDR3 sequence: CASSRGSGSYNEQFF. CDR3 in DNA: TGTGCCAGCAGTCGCGGGTCCGGGAGCTACAATGAGCAGTTCTTC.

CDR3 nucleotides: TGTGCCAGCAGCCCCCGACAGGGTACCTACGAGCAGTACTTC. It codes for CASSPRQGTYEQYF. The rearrangement uses TRBV7-2 and TRBJ2-7; the match to TRBD1 covers 7 bases. V shed 5 bases and J 2 bases; nucleotides not matched to a gene: 6. The CDR3 is 14 residues long. The germline gives CDR1 SGHTA, CDR2 FQGNSA. The whole variable domain, remainder taken from reference TRBV7-2 and TRBJ2-7, is GAGVSQSPSNKVTEKGKDVELRCDPISGHTALYWYRQSLGQGLEFLIYFQGNSAPDKSGLPSDRFSAERTGGSVSTLTIQRTQQEDSAVYLCASSPRQGTYEQYFGPGTRLTVT.

The chain's CDR3 is CASSLGQGGNTEAFF. As DNA, the CDR3 is TGTGCCAGCAGCTTGGGACAGGGGGGCAACACTGAAGCTTTCTTT. This chain joins TRBV7-6 and TRBJ1-1, with 11 positions matching TRBD1. V gave up 3 bases and J gave up 2 bases; unmatched junction bases: 2. Germline-derived CDR1 and CDR2 are SGHVS and FNYEAQ. The CDR3 is 15 residues long.

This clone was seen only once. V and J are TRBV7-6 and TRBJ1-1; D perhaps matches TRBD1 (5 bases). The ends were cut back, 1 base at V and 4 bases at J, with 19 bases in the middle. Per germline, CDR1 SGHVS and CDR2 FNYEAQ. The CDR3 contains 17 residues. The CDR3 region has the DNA TGTGCCAGCAGCTTAGTTGATTTGGGAGGGGTCTCCACTGAAGCTTTCTTT. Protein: CASSLVDLGGVSTEAFF. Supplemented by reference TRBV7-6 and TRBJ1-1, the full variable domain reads GAGVSQSPRYKVTKRGQDVALRCDPISGHVSLYWYRQALGQGPEFLTYFNYEAQQDKSGLPNDRFSAERPEGSISTLTIQRTEQRDSAMYRCASSLVDLGGVSTEAFFGQGTRLTVV.

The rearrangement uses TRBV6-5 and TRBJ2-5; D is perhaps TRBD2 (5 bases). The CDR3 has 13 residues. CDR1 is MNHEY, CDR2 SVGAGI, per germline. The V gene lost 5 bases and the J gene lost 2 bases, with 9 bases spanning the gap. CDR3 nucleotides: TGTGCCAGCAGTCTACGGGATCAAGAGACCCAGTACTTC. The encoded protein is CASSLRDQETQYF.

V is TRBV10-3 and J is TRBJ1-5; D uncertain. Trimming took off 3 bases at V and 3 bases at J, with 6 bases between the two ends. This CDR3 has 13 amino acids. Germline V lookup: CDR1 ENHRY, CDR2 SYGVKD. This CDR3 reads CAISDGPNQPQHF. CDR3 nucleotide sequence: TGTGCCATCAGTGATGGGCCCAATCAGCCCCAGCATTTT.

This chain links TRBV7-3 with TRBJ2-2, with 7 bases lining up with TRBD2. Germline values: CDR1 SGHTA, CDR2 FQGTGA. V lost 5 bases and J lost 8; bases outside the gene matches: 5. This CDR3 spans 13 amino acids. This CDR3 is CASSPGREGELFF. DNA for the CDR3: TGTGCCAGCAGCCCAGGGCGGGAGGGGGAGCTGTTTTTT.

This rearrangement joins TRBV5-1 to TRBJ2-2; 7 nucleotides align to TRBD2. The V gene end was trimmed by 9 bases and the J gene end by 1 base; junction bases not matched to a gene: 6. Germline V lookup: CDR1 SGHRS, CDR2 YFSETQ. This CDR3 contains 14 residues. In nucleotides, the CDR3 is TGCGCCACAAAAAGGGAGGGGAACACCGGGGAGCTGTTTTTT. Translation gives CATKREGNTGELFF.

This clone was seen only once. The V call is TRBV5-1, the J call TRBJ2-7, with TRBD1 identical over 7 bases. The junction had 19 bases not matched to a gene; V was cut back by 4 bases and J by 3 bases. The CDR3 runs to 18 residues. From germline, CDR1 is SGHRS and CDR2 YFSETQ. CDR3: CASSAAGRQGVVGYEQYF. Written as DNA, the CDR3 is TGCGCCAGCAGCGCCGCGGGTAGACAGGGTGTGGTTGGCTACGAGCAGTACTTC.

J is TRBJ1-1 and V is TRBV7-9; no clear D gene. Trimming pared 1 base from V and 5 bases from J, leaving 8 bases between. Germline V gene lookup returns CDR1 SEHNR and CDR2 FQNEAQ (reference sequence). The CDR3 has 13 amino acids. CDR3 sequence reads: CASSLVGETEAFF. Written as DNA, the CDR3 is TGTGCCAGCAGCTTAGTGGGAGAGACTGAAGCTTTCTTT.